These 29 T cell receptor beta chains came from one sample sequenced in a study of blood T cell repertoires in COVID-19. TCRdb's table, derived via immunoSEQ multiplex PCR, lists solely in-frame clones and lacks some. The sample lists roughly 130,000 clones, about 74% occurring once. Sequenced input: peripheral blood. These receptor sequences come from a man aged 45 to 65 with acute or convalescent COVID-19.

The CDR3 protein is CASSQSFGVYNEQFF. CDR3 DNA sequence: TGTGCCAGCAGCCAGTCCTTCGGGGTTTACAATGAGCAGTTCTTC. The rearrangement uses TRBV27 and TRBJ2-1, with a weak D call TRBD2 (5 bases). V gave up 6 bases and J gave up 4 bases, with 16 bases separating them. The germline gives CDR1 MNHEY, CDR2 SMNVEV (reference sequence). The CDR3 length is 15 residues.

The chain combines TRBV5-4 with TRBJ1-2; weak D call: TRBD1 (6 bases). The CDR3 loop spans 15 amino acids. V lost 6 bases, J lost 1 base, and 16 bases lay in between. Looked up from germline, CDR1 is SGHNT and CDR2 is YYREEE (reference sequence). In DNA, the CDR3 is TGTGCCAGCACCCCCGGGGGGGCCGATAACTATGGCTACACCTTC. It codes for CASTPGGADNYGYTF.

This CDR3 reads CAWSVLGGDQGPQHF. The CDR3 coding sequence is TGTGCCTGGAGTGTACTAGGGGGGGATCAAGGTCCCCAGCATTTT. The chain is built from TRBV30 and TRBJ1-5; D is possibly TRBD1 (6 bases). Germline CDR1 is GTSNPN and CDR2 is SVGIG (reference sequence). This CDR3 is 15 amino acids long. V was shortened by 0 bases and J by 10 bases, with 19 bases between the two germline ends. Looking up the rest from reference TRBV30 and TRBJ1-5 gives the full variable domain: SQTIHQWPATLVQPVGSPLSLECTVEGTSNPNLYWYRQAAGRGLQLLFYSVGIGQISSEVPQNLSASRPQDRQFILSSKKLLLSDSGFYLCAWSVLGGDQGPQHFGDGTRLSIL.

The rearrangement joins TRBV6-5 to TRBJ2-2, with 10 bases aligning to TRBD1. V lost 0 bases to trimming and J lost 3 bases; unmatched junction nucleotides: 1. This CDR3 region has 16 residues. The germline V gene encodes CDR1 MNHEY and CDR2 SVGAGI. The CDR3 bases are TGTGCCAGCAGTTACTCCGGGACAGGGGACACCGGGGAGCTGTTTTTT. Its protein is CASSYSGTGDTGELFF.

The chain combines TRBV9 with TRBJ2-5, with 10 bases fitting TRBD2. V lost 0 bases, J lost 1 base, and 3 bases stayed unmatched. CDR1 is SGDLS and CDR2 is YYNGEE in the germline V gene. This CDR3 has 16 amino acids. The CDR3 DNA follows: TGTGCCAGCAGCGTAGGCCTAGCGGGGGCCCAAGAGACCCAGTACTTC. It encodes CASSVGLAGAQETQYF.

The DNA of the CDR3 is TGTGCCAGCAGCTTAGTGGGGGGGTCTCTTGGGGAGACCCAGTACTTC. Amino acids: CASSLVGGSLGETQYF. The chain has TRBV7-6 and TRBJ2-5; 7 bases match TRBD2. This CDR3 contains 16 residues. V shed 1 base, J shed 5 bases, and the junction held 10 bases outside the gene matches. Germline V CDR1 and CDR2: SGHVS, FNYEAQ.

The count of this clone is one. The chain joins TRBV5-8 to TRBJ2-5; 7 bases line up with TRBD2. This CDR3 has 14 amino acids. Germline V lookup: CDR1 SGHTS, CDR2 YDEGEE. J gave up 2 bases and V 1 base, and 2 bases lay outside the gene matches. CDR3 nucleotides: TGTGCCAGCAGCTTGCGGGGGGAGCAAGAGACCCAGTACTTC. It translates to CASSLRGEQETQYF.

The J gene is TRBJ2-5, the V gene TRBV2; the D is unclear. CDR1 is SNHLY and CDR2 is FYNNEI in the germline V gene. The CDR3 sequence is 11 residues long. Trimming stripped 3 bases from V and 5 bases from J, with 4 bases between. The CDR3 nucleotides are TGTGCCAGCAGTGACCTGGAGACCCAGTACTTC. This gives the protein CASSDLETQYF.

J is TRBJ1-5 and V is TRBV6-1, with TRBD1 matching over 10 bases. V was pared by 2 bases and J by 7 bases, with 8 bases of the junction left unmatched. The CDR3 is 16 amino acids. CDR1 MNHNS and CDR2 SASEGT come from the germline V gene. In DNA, the CDR3 is TGTGCCAGCAGTGAATCTTGGACAGGGGGTTACCAGCCCCAGCATTTT. Its translation is CASSESWTGGYQPQHF.

The chain is built from TRBV6-4 and TRBJ1-5; TRBD1 is a possible D gene (5 bases). The CDR3 has 16 residues. The V gene's germline CDR1 is MRHNA and CDR2 SNTAGT. Trimming took off 9 bases at V and 0 bases at J, with 18 bases between the two ends. The CDR3 loop is CASRTQGTYSNQPQHF. CDR3 DNA sequence: TGTGCCAGTCGGACGCAGGGAACCTATAGCAATCAGCCCCAGCATTTT.

This clone was seen a few times. This chain uses TRBV28 with TRBJ2-5; D might be TRBD1 (6 bases). The CDR3 is made up of 15 amino acids. Germline CDR1 MDHEN, CDR2 SYDVKM. V dropped 7 bases and J dropped 5 bases, with 20 bases sitting between them. The CDR3 loop reads CASTSLSGGGETQYF. In DNA form, the CDR3 reads TGTGCCAGCACCTCGTTGAGTGGGGGCGGGGAGACCCAGTACTTC.

V gene TRBV5-1 combines with J gene TRBJ1-2, with 10 bases fitting TRBD1. Looked up from germline, CDR1 is SGHRS and CDR2 is YFSETQ. The CDR3 is made up of 15 amino acids. V lost 6 bases, J lost 6 bases, and 11 bases stayed unmatched. CDR3 sequence reads: CASNPTGGALHGYTF. The CDR3 DNA sequence: TGCGCCAGCAACCCGACAGGGGGCGCCTTGCATGGCTACACCTTC.

This clone appeared a single time. The V and J genes are TRBV5-1 and TRBJ1-1; no definite D call. Germline-derived CDR1 and CDR2 are SGHRS and YFSETQ. This CDR3 is built from 14 residues. V lost 0 bases, J lost 1 base, and 7 bases lay in between. The CDR3 DNA sequence: TGCGCCAGCAGCTTGGCCGGAGAGAACACTGAAGCTTTCTTT. This gives the protein CASSLAGENTEAFF.

The chain combines TRBV6-2 or TRBV6-3 with TRBJ2-5; possible D gene TRBD2, 5 bases. V was pared by 0 bases and J by 5 bases, with 10 bases between. The CDR3 has 14 amino acids. Per the germline V gene, CDR1 is MNHEY and CDR2 is SVGEGT. This chain's CDR3 is CASSYSLQRETQYF. The CDR3 DNA reads TGTGCCAGCAGTTACTCTCTTCAGCGGGAGACCCAGTACTTC.

The J gene is TRBJ1-1, the V gene TRBV11-2, with D possibly matching TRBD1 (6 bases). The CDR3 has 15 amino acids. The germline gives CDR1 SGHAT, CDR2 FQNNGV. V was cut by 3 bases and J by 4 bases, with 15 bases left in between. This chain's CDR3 is CASSFRLGASTEAFF. DNA of the CDR3: TGTGCCAGCAGCTTTCGGTTGGGGGCCAGCACTGAAGCTTTCTTT. The full variable domain, rest sourced from reference TRBV11-2 and TRBJ1-1, is EAGVAQSPRYKIIEKRQSVAFWCNPISGHATLYWYQQILGQGPKLLIQFQNNGVVDDSQLPKDRFSAERLKGVDSTLKIQPAKLEDSAVYLCASSFRLGASTEAFFGQGTRLTVV.

The J gene is TRBJ1-2, the V gene TRBV7-9; 8 nucleotides agree with TRBD1. The CDR3 covers 15 residues. Trimming removed 5 bases from V and 8 bases from J; junction bases left unmatched: 13. Germline CDR1 reads SEHNR; CDR2 reads FQNEAQ (reference sequence). CDR3 region: CASSPRTGTMEGYTF. CDR3 bases: TGTGCCAGCAGCCCAAGGACAGGGACTATGGAGGGCTACACCTTC.

The chain links TRBV6-5 to TRBJ1-3, with D perhaps TRBD1 (5 bases). The CDR3 is made up of 14 amino acids. The V gene lost 6 bases and the J gene lost 6 bases, with 15 bases spanning the gap. The germline gives CDR1 MNHEY, CDR2 SVGAGI. The CDR3, as DNA: TGTGCCAGCAGGGGGGGGGATTCAGCAAACACCATATATTTT. Amino acid sequence: CASRGGDSANTIYF.

This chain links TRBV11-2 with TRBJ2-2, with 10 bases aligning to TRBD2. The trim removed 3 bases at V and 5 bases at J, leaving 3 bases unmatched. This CDR3 is built from 15 residues. The germline CDR1 and CDR2 sequences are SGHAT and FQNNGV. The CDR3 coding sequence is TGTGCCAGCAGCTTGGGTAGCGGGGGGACCGGGGAGCTGTTTTTT. Its translation: CASSLGSGGTGELFF.

The rearrangement links TRBV7-3 to TRBJ2-7; tentatively, D is TRBD1 (6 bases). The germline CDR1 and CDR2 sequences are SGHTA and FQGTGA. The V end was cut by 5 bases, the J end by 3 bases, with 17 bases between. The CDR3 has 15 amino acids. CDR3 residues: CASSRSPGHLYEQYF. The CDR3, as DNA: TGTGCCAGCAGCCGATCCCCGGGACACCTCTACGAGCAGTACTTC.

The gene calls are TRBV4-1 and TRBJ2-7; TRBD2 agrees at 11 bases. CDR1 and CDR2 from the germline V gene are MGHRA and YSYEKL. J lost 5 bases, V lost 0 bases, and 12 bases had no gene match. The CDR3 runs 18 residues. CDR3 nucleotides: TGCGCCAGCAGCCAAGATCGCCAACTAGCGGGGGTCGGGAACGAGCAGTACTTC. Its translation: CASSQDRQLAGVGNEQYF.

This chain joins TRBV4-1 and TRBJ2-1; TRBD1 aligns across 7 bases. V shed 5 bases, J shed 1 base, and the junction held 11 bases outside the gene matches. The CDR3 length is 17 residues. CDR1 MGHRA and CDR2 YSYEKL come from the germline V gene. The CDR3 DNA follows: TGCGCCAGCAGCACAGTAGGGGGCCCAAATTCCTACAATGAGCAGTTCTTC. It codes for CASSTVGGPNSYNEQFF.

The rearrangement links TRBV27 to TRBJ1-5, with 11 bases aligning to TRBD1. The CDR3 consists of 15 residues. Germline V CDR1 and CDR2: MNHEY, SMNVEV (reference sequence). The junction had 6 bases not matched to a gene; V was cut back by 5 bases and J by 6 bases. CDR3 sequence (DNA): TGTGCCAGCAGTCCAAGGGACAGGGGGATTCAGCCCCAGCATTTT. Its translation: CASSPRDRGIQPQHF.

Details on this clone: Other DNA sequences from this sample encode an identical CDR3 as well. V is TRBV2 and J is TRBJ2-7; 8 bases are a match to TRBD1. CDR1 and CDR2 from the germline V gene are SNHLY and FYNNEI. CDR3 length: 14 amino acids. The trim removed 5 bases at V and 0 bases at J, leaving 3 bases unmatched. The CDR3 DNA follows: TGTGCCAGCAGTTGGACAGGGAGCTCCTACGAGCAGTACTTC. Translated: CASSWTGSSYEQYF.

The chain employs TRBV10-3 and TRBJ2-7; 9 nucleotides agree with TRBD1. This CDR3 has 11 residues. The V and J ends lost 8 bases and 7 bases, in that order; junction bases with no gene match: 3. The V gene's germline CDR1 is ENHRY and CDR2 SYGVKD. Written as DNA, the CDR3 is TGTGCCATCGGGGACAGGGATGAGCAGTACTTC. This sequence encodes CAIGDRDEQYF.

The rearrangement links TRBV29-1 to TRBJ2-1; 12 bases line up with TRBD2. This CDR3 region has 14 residues. J lost 7 bases, V lost 7 bases, and 8 bases had no gene match. The V gene's germline CDR1 is SQVTM and CDR2 ANQGSEA. The CDR3 DNA sequence: TGCAGCGCCGTATCTAGCGGGGGGGCGAATGAGCAGTTCTTC. This translates into CSAVSSGGANEQFF.

J is TRBJ2-5 and V is TRBV9, with TRBD2 matching over 9 bases. The CDR3 runs 17 residues. Trimming removed 0 bases from V and 2 bases from J; junction bases left unmatched: 8. Germline assignment: CDR1 SGDLS and CDR2 YYNGEE. As DNA, the CDR3 is TGTGCCAGCAGCGTAGGAAATAGCGGGGGATCTCAAGAGACCCAGTACTTC. This translates into CASSVGNSGGSQETQYF.

The rearrangement uses TRBV10-3 and TRBJ1-6; 9 nucleotides agree with TRBD1. The CDR3 extends over 16 amino acids. The J segment lost 8 bases and the V segment lost 0 bases, leaving 5 bases of the junction unmatched. Germline CDR1 and CDR2: ENHRY and SYGVKD. As DNA, the CDR3 is TGTGCCATCAGTGAGTCTAACAGGGGGCTCGATTCACCCCTCCACTTT. Its translation is CAISESNRGLDSPLHF.

The chain has TRBV5-6 and TRBJ2-5, with D possibly being TRBD2 (6 bases). The CDR3 is 16 amino acids. Germline V gene lookup returns CDR1 SGHDT and CDR2 YYEEEE. The V end lost 4 bases, the J end lost 5 bases, and 21 bases lay between the germline ends. CDR3 loop: CASSPVLARGEETQYF. The CDR3 DNA sequence: TGTGCCAGCAGCCCGGTTCTAGCGCGCGGGGAGGAGACCCAGTACTTC.

The chain employs TRBV6-6 and TRBJ1-2; 9 bases align to TRBD1. CDR3 size: 13 residues. V was pared by 5 bases and J by 5 bases, with 3 bases of the junction left unmatched. Germline V gene sequence: CDR1 MNHNY, CDR2 SVGAGI (reference sequence). DNA of the CDR3: TGTGCCAGCAGTGGAGGACAGGGGTATGGCTACACCTTC. It specifies CASSGGQGYGYTF.